The 20 T cell receptor beta chains below come from one sample, sequenced in a study of blood T cell repertoires in COVID-19. Measured with immunoSEQ multiplex PCR; TCRdb has only the in-frame clones, and not every one. This table holds roughly 480,000 clones, about 88% found once. Sequenced input: peripheral blood. Every receptor here comes from a young man with COVID-19, enrolled during active disease.

This rearrangement joins TRBV19 to TRBJ2-3; 7 bases agree with TRBD1. The CDR3 has 14 amino acids. Germline CDR1 LNHDA, CDR2 SQIVND (reference sequence). The junction had 8 bases not matched to a gene; V was cut back by 7 bases and J by 4 bases. The chain's CDR3 is CASTVRGFADTQYF. CDR3 nucleotide sequence: TGTGCCAGTACCGTCAGGGGGTTCGCAGATACGCAGTATTTT.

The CDR3 reads CASSETSGNNEQFF. The CDR3 nucleotides are TGCGCCAGCAGTGAGACTAGCGGGAACAATGAGCAGTTCTTC. V usage is TRBV5-1 and J usage is TRBJ2-1, with 11 bases lining up with TRBD2. The junction had 3 bases not matched to a gene; V was cut back by 5 bases and J by 5 bases. Germline CDR1 is SGHRS and CDR2 is YFSETQ. The CDR3 runs 14 residues.

For this clone: The same CDR3 also results from other DNA sequences found in this sample. For the CDR3, the DNA is TGCAGTGCTAGTCTGGCCGGGGGTTACAATGAGCAGTTCTTC. Translated: CSASLAGGYNEQFF. The chain recombines TRBV20-1 with TRBJ2-1; possibly TRBD2 for D (6 bases). Germline V lookup: CDR1 DFQATT, CDR2 SNEGSKA (reference sequence). Trimming removed 3 bases from V and 4 bases from J, with 13 bases in between. The CDR3 contains 14 residues.

The chain links TRBV12-5 to TRBJ2-3, with D perhaps TRBD2 (6 bases). Germline loops: CDR1 LGHNT, CDR2 FRNRAP. The CDR3 loop spans 14 amino acids. V was shortened by 7 bases and J by 5 bases, with 16 bases between the two germline ends. Written as DNA, the CDR3 is TGTGCTAGTGCCAGGGACTCTCCAAGAGATACGCAGTATTTT. This codes for CASARDSPRDTQYF.

This chain connects TRBV20-1 to TRBJ2-3, with 8 bases matching TRBD2. This CDR3 has 14 amino acids. Germline V CDR1 and CDR2: DFQATT, SNEGSKA (reference sequence). The junction had 3 bases not matched to a gene; V was cut back by 3 bases and J by 1 base. DNA of the CDR3: TGCAGTGCTAGTGGAGCGGGAGGCACAGATACGCAGTATTTT. Protein product: CSASGAGGTDTQYF.

The chain couples TRBV19 to TRBJ2-6; no reliable D call. Germline values: CDR1 LNHDA, CDR2 SQIVND (reference sequence). The V and J ends lost 5 bases and 4 bases respectively, with 6 bases between them. The CDR3 extends over 13 amino acids. CDR3 DNA sequence: TGTGCCAGTAGTCGAGAGGGGGCCAACGTCCTGACTTTC. As protein: CASSREGANVLTF.

This clone was picked up a small number of times. V and J are TRBV12-3 or TRBV12-4 and TRBJ1-3; TRBD1 aligns across 7 bases. The CDR3 sequence is 13 residues long. V lost 6 bases to trimming and J lost 3 bases; unmatched junction nucleotides: 2. CDR3 loop: CASSGTVGNTIYF. CDR3 bases: TGTGCCAGCAGCGGGACAGTTGGAAACACCATATATTTT.

The count of this clone is one. The chain joins TRBV7-8 to TRBJ2-7, with 12 bases that match TRBD2. The CDR3 consists of 15 residues. Germline lookup yields CDR1 SGHVS and CDR2 FQNEAQ. With 5 bases clipped from V and 0 bases from J, the junction kept 2 bases outside the gene matches. This chain's CDR3 is CASSETSGSSYEQYF. The CDR3, as DNA: TGTGCCAGCAGCGAGACTAGCGGGAGCTCCTACGAGCAGTACTTC.

The chain combines TRBV7-9 with TRBJ2-1; unclear D gene. Looked up from germline, CDR1 is SEHNR and CDR2 is FQNEAQ (reference sequence). There are 14 residues in the CDR3. V was clipped by 2 bases and J by 4 bases, with 9 bases between them. This CDR3 is CASSLRDSYNEQFF. The CDR3 DNA follows: TGTGCCAGCAGCTTAAGAGACTCTTACAATGAGCAGTTCTTC.

The V and J genes are TRBV2 and TRBJ2-7; 9 positions match TRBD2. CDR1 and CDR2 from the germline V gene are SNHLY and FYNNEI. The CDR3 consists of 13 residues. J was trimmed by 3 bases and V by 8 bases; bases with no gene match: 5. The CDR3 here is CASLKTSGYEQYF. CDR3 nucleotides: TGTGCCAGCTTAAAGACTAGCGGCTACGAGCAGTACTTC.

This chain links TRBV12-3 or TRBV12-4 with TRBJ1-2, with D hard to call. V was cut by 1 base and J by 3 bases, with 6 bases left in between. The length of the CDR3 is 13 residues. The CDR3 DNA sequence: TGTGCCAGCAGTTTAGACTTCTACTATGGCTACACCTTC. Protein product: CASSLDFYYGYTF.

The chain has TRBV7-9 and TRBJ2-1; 12 bases agree with TRBD2. Germline lookup yields CDR1 SEHNR and CDR2 FQNEAQ (reference sequence). V shed 3 bases and J 8 bases; nucleotides not matched to a gene: 5. CDR3 length: 15 residues. CDR3 protein: CASSFLTSGSYEQFF. The CDR3 bases are TGTGCCAGCAGCTTCCTGACTAGCGGGAGTTATGAGCAGTTCTTC. The full variable domain, its missing parts supplied by reference TRBV7-9 and TRBJ2-1, is DTGVSQNPRHKITKRGQNVTFRCDPISEHNRLYWYRQTLGQGPEFLTYFQNEAQLEKSRLLSDRFSAERPKGSFSTLEIQRTEQGDSAMYLCASSFLTSGSYEQFFGPGTRLTVL.

J is TRBJ1-5 and V is TRBV2; 7 positions agree with TRBD1. The trim removed 5 bases at V and 5 bases at J, leaving 3 bases unmatched. The CDR3 runs to 13 residues. Per the germline V gene, CDR1 is SNHLY and CDR2 is FYNNEI. CDR3 in DNA: TGTGCCAGCAGTACTACAGGGGATCAGCCCCAGCATTTT. Its translation: CASSTTGDQPQHF. The full variable domain, its missing parts supplied by reference TRBV2 and TRBJ1-5, is EPEVTQTPSHQVTQMGQEVILRCVPISNHLYFYWYRQILGQKVEFLVSFYNNEISEKSEIFDDQFSVERPDGSNFTLKIRSTKLEDSAMYFCASSTTGDQPQHFGDGTRLSIL.

The chain has TRBV6-5 and TRBJ1-1, with D tentatively TRBD1 (5 bases). The germline CDR1 and CDR2 sequences are MNHEY and SVGAGI. V lost 4 bases and J 1 base, leaving 7 bases between the germline ends. CDR3 length: 13 amino acids. CDR3 sequence (DNA): TGTGCCAGCAGTTGGCAGGGGAACACTGAAGCTTTCTTT. As protein: CASSWQGNTEAFF.

This clone was recorded only once. The V gene is TRBV3-1 (or the pseudogene TRBV3-2), the J gene TRBJ2-7; D perhaps matches TRBD2 (6 bases). Germline CDR1 and CDR2: LGHDT and YNNKEL (reference sequence). The germline V and J ends were trimmed by 1 base and 7 bases, with 14 bases remaining between them. The CDR3 contains 14 residues. The CDR3 sequence: CASSQGLGQGEQYF. The CDR3 region has the DNA TGTGCCAGCAGCCAAGGACTAGGCCAGGGTGAGCAGTACTTC.

This sequence joins TRBV5-5 and TRBJ2-5; D call uncertain. CDR3 size: 15 residues. V lost 1 base and J 0 bases, leaving 10 bases between the germline ends. Germline loops: CDR1 SGHKS, CDR2 YYEKEE (reference sequence). CDR3 DNA sequence: TGTGCCAGCAGCTTGAGTTCTACTAACCAAGAGACCCAGTACTTC. This encodes CASSLSSTNQETQYF.

The genes are TRBV19 and TRBJ1-1; no definite D call. The V end was cut by 1 base, the J end by 3 bases, with 9 bases between. The CDR3 sequence is 14 residues long. CDR1 and CDR2 from the germline V gene are LNHDA and SQIVND (reference sequence). The CDR3 loop reads CASSIGSGYTEAFF. In nucleotides, the CDR3 is TGTGCCAGTAGTATAGGTTCAGGATACACTGAAGCTTTCTTT.

In DNA form, the CDR3 reads TGTGCCAGTAGAAAGACAGGACAGGAGGAGACCCAGTACTTC. Amino acids: CASRKTGQEETQYF. The rearrangement links TRBV19 to TRBJ2-5; TRBD1 matches at 7 bases. Germline-derived CDR1 and CDR2 are LNHDA and SQIVND (reference sequence). The CDR3 spans 14 residues. Trimming took 6 bases from V and 5 from J; bases not matched to a gene: 9. The full variable domain, with the rest looked up from reference TRBV19 and TRBJ2-5, is DGGITQSPKYLFRKEGQNVTLSCEQNLNHDAMYWYRQDPGQGLRLIYYSQIVNDFQKGDIAEGYSVSREKKESFPLTVTSAQKNPTAFYLCASRKTGQEETQYFGPGTRLLVL.

This chain uses TRBV5-1 with TRBJ2-7, with 8 bases aligning to TRBD1. The V and J ends lost 3 bases and 3 bases, in that order; junction bases with no gene match: 11. This CDR3 is built from 16 residues. From germline, CDR1 is SGHRS and CDR2 YFSETQ. CDR3 sequence (DNA): TGCGCCAGCAGCTGGCATCCGGGACAGGACTTCTACGAGCAGTACTTC. Translating it yields CASSWHPGQDFYEQYF.

The rearrangement joins TRBV19 to TRBJ2-1; the match to TRBD2 covers 8 bases. Germline V lookup: CDR1 LNHDA, CDR2 SQIVND (reference sequence). The V segment lost 1 base and the J segment 6 bases; nucleotides outside the gene matches: 5. This CDR3 is built from 15 residues. In nucleotides, the CDR3 is TGTGCCAGTAGTATAGCCCAGCGGGGGTCCAATGAGCAGTTCTTC. This encodes CASSIAQRGSNEQFF.